This is a list of T cell receptor beta chains from one sample in a study of CD8 T cells in Susac syndrome. TCRdb ran MiXCR on the immunoSEQ multiplex PCR reads and lists one entry per CDR3 protein. The sample has approximately 190,000 distinct CDR3 sequences, under 97% seen once. Material: CD4+ T cells from PBMCs. Every receptor here comes from a human donor with Susac syndrome. Both conserved end residues are part of each CDR3. A D gene is named only where the DNA matches it firmly. Size values are once, few and many counts, or a class for expanded clones, and some rows have none.

TRBV12-3/TRBV12-4	TRBD1	-	TRBJ1-5	TGTGCCAGCAGGCCCGACAGGGTCGGGCAGCCCCAGCATTTT	CASRPDRVGQPQHF
TRBV12-3/TRBV12-4	TRBD1	-	TRBJ1-6	TGTGCCAGCAGTTTAGCGAGGCAGGGGGGTGGTTCACCCCTCCACTTT	CASSLARQGGGSPLHF
TRBV5-1	TRBD2	-	TRBJ2-3	TGCGCCAGCAGCTCTAGCGGGGGCCGCACAGATACGCAGTATTTT	CASSSSGGRTDTQYF
TRBV12-3/TRBV12-4	TRBD2	-	TRBJ2-3	TGTGCCAGCATAGGACTAGCGGGGAACACAGATACGCAGTATTTT	CASIGLAGNTDTQYF
TRBV6-2/TRBV6-3	-	-	TRBJ2-2	TGTGCCAGCAGCCACAGAAGGACTTCCACCGGGGAGCTGTTTTTT	CASSHRRTSTGELFF
TRBV30	TRBD2	-	TRBJ2-2	TGTGCCTGGAGTGTAGACCGGGGGGAGGTCACCGGGGAGCTGTTTTTT	CAWSVDRGEVTGELFF
TRBV30	-	-	TRBJ1-2	TGTGCCTGGAAATTTTCCGGGGATACGTCGGGCTACACCTTC	CAWKFSGDTSGYTF
TRBV27	TRBD2	-	TRBJ2-3	TGTGCCAGCAGCGCCGGGACTAGCGGGGGGTATACGCAGTATTTT	CASSAGTSGGYTQYF
TRBV2	-	-	TRBJ2-1	TGTGCCAGCAGTGACGTGTTCACTTCCAATGAGCAGTTCTTC	CASSDVFTSNEQFF
TRBV20-1	-	-	TRBJ1-1	TGCAGTGCTAGCTACGGGGGAGGGACTGAAGCTTTCTTT	CSASYGGGTEAFF
TRBV28	TRBD2	-	TRBJ2-3	TGTGCCAGCAGGGGACTAGCGGGGGGGCGGGATACGCAGTATTTT	CASRGLAGGRDTQYF
TRBV5-6	-	-	TRBJ1-2	TGTGCCAGCAGCGGGGACAATCGGGCGAACTATGGCTACACCTTC	CASSGDNRANYGYTF
TRBV20-1	-	-	TRBJ2-7	TGCAGTGCTATGAGACAGAGCTCCTACGAGCAGTACTTC	CSAMRQSSYEQYF
TRBV30	TRBD1	-	TRBJ2-5	TGTGCCTGCAGGGGGCCGGGGGAGACCCAGTACTTC	CACRGPGETQYF
TRBV15	-	once	TRBJ1-6	TGTGCCACCAGCAGAGGCACGGATTCACCCCTCCACTTT	CATSRGTDSPLHF
TRBV5-4	-	once	TRBJ1-1	TGTGCCAGCAGCTTGTTCAATGAAGCTTTCTTT	CASSLFNEAFF
TRBV29-1	-	-	TRBJ2-5	TGCAGCGTTGACGTGGCTGGGGACGCGGAGACCCAGTACTTC	CSVDVAGDAETQYF
TRBV12-5	-	-	TRBJ1-2	TGTGCTAGTGGTTTGGTACTGGGCAGCCTCTATGGCTACACCTTC	CASGLVLGSLYGYTF
TRBV6-2/TRBV6-3	TRBD2	-	TRBJ2-1	TGTGCCAGCAGTTCGTCACTAGCGGGGACCTACAATGAGCAGTTCTTC	CASSSSLAGTYNEQFF
TRBV25-1	-	-	TRBJ2-7	TGTGCCAGCAGTGATCCCTCCGGGAGCTCCTACGAGCAGTACTTC	CASSDPSGSSYEQYF
TRBV2	TRBD1	-	TRBJ1-2	TGTGCCAGCAACTCACAGGGGGTGGATGGCTACACCTTC	CASNSQGVDGYTF
TRBV12-3/TRBV12-4	-	-	TRBJ2-1	TGTGCCAGCAGTTCTTCAGACCACTACAATGAGCAGTTCTTC	CASSSSDHYNEQFF
TRBV6-5	TRBD1	-	TRBJ1-5	TGTGCCAGCAGTTACAAGGCGGGACAGGGTAATCAGCCCCAGCATTTT	CASSYKAGQGNQPQHF
TRBV20-1	TRBD1	-	TRBJ2-7	TGCAGTGCCTCGGACAGGGGCAAGGGCGAGCAGTACTTC	CSASDRGKGEQYF
TRBV29-1	-	-	TRBJ2-6	TGCAGCGGCATCTCTGGGGCCAACGTCCTGACTTTC	CSGISGANVLTF